A selection of T cell receptor beta chains follows, all from one sample in a study of blood T cell repertoires in COVID-19. Method: immunoSEQ multiplex PCR; TCRdb's copy keeps in-frame clones and lacks some. The data show around 220,000 clones, with over 75% seen just once and nearly 7.5% held by the top ten. Material: PBMCs or T cells enriched from blood (not recorded which). The receptor source for this set is a woman aged 40 to 49 with acute COVID-19. CDR3s include the opening cysteine and the closing phenylalanine or tryptophan. A D gene is named only where the DNA matches it firmly. Only some rows state a clone size, as once, few, many or a class for expanded clones.

>TRBV5-1|.|TRBJ2-2|.
CASSLLEGTGELFF
TGCGCCAGCAGCCTCCTCGAGGGCACCGGGGAGCTGTTTTTT
>TRBV7-2|.|TRBJ1-6|few
CASSLGGGYNSPLHF
TGTGCCAGCAGCTTAGGGGGGGGCTATAATTCACCCCTCCACTTT
>TRBV21-1|.|TRBJ2-3|.
CASIPPLGGQSCTDTQYF
TGTGCCAGCATCCCCCCCTTGGGGGGTCAATCTTGCACAGATACGCAGTATTTT
>TRBV11-2|.|TRBJ2-7|.
CASSPLGRTVYEQYF
TGTGCCAGCAGCCCCTTGGGACGGACAGTCTACGAGCAGTACTTC
>TRBV9|.|TRBJ2-6|once
CASSVGGTALGANVLTF
TGTGCCAGCAGCGTAGGGGGGACTGCTCTTGGGGCCAACGTCCTGACTTTC
>TRBV20-1|TRBD1|TRBJ1-6|few
CSALTGAPLHF
TGCAGTGCTCTTACAGGGGCACCCCTCCACTTT
>TRBV6-5|TRBD2|TRBJ2-5|.
CASSYPTGGKTQYF
TGTGCCAGCAGTTACCCCACCGGGGGGAAGACCCAGTACTTC
>TRBV7-9|TRBD1|TRBJ1-2|.
CATTLNEGRGELGYTF
TGTGCCACCACACTGAACGAGGGCAGGGGGGAACTAGGCTACACCTTC
>TRBV7-8|.|TRBJ1-2|once
CASSLSGVDGYTF
TGTGCCAGCAGCCTTTCCGGGGTGGATGGCTACACCTTC
>TRBV4-1|TRBD1|TRBJ1-4|.
CASSPTGTEFATNEKLFF
TGCGCCAGCAGCCCTACCGGGACAGAATTTGCAACTAATGAAAAACTGTTTTTT
>TRBV9|.|TRBJ1-1|few
CASSVDSGTPTEAFF
TGTGCCAGCAGCGTAGACTCAGGGACTCCCACTGAAGCTTTCTTT